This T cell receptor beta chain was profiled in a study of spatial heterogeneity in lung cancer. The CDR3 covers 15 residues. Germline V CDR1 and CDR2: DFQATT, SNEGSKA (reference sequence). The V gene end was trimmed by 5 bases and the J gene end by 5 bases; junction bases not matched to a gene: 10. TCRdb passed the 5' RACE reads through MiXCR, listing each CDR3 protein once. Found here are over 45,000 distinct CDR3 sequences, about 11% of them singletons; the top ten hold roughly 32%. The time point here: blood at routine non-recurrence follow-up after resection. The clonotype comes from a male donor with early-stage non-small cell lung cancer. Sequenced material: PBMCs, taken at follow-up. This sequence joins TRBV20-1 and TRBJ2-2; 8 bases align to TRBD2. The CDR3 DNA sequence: TGCAGTGCTTCGCCAGCGGGGGTTGGAACCGGGGAGCTGTTTTTT. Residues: CSASPAGVGTGELFF.